This is a list of T cell receptor beta chains from one sample in a study of cytotoxic CD8 clonotypes in ibrutinib-treated CLL. Assay used: immunoSEQ multiplex PCR; TCRdb lists only in-frame clones, some missing. The sample contains approximately 100,000 clones, approximately 80% of which appear only once. Sample: PBMCs, taken after 12 months of ibrutinib treatment. These TCRs come from a human donor with chronic lymphocytic leukemia. CDR3s include the opening cysteine and the closing phenylalanine or tryptophan. Each record gives: J gene, V gene, clone size, D gene, CDR3 protein, CDR3 DNA. D genes are given only for firm matches. Clone size is stated in some rows and not others, as once, few, many or a class when expanded.

J: TRBJ2-7; V: TRBV5-1; size: once; D: NA; CDR3: CASSLVFRGAYEQYF; DNA: TGCGCCAGCAGCTTGGTTTTCAGGGGTGCTTACGAGCAGTACTTC
J: TRBJ2-7; V: TRBV9; size: NA; D: NA; CDR3: CASSPRPEGEQYF; DNA: TGTGCCAGCAGCCCCCGCCCCGAGGGCGAGCAGTACTTC
J: TRBJ2-4; V: TRBV15; size: NA; D: NA; CDR3: CATSRDLVGQWAKNIQYF; DNA: TGTGCCACCAGCAGAGATCTCGTAGGGCAGTGGGCCAAAAACATTCAGTACTTC
J: TRBJ2-2; V: TRBV7-2; size: NA; D: TRBD2; CDR3: CASSLSGGNTGELFF; DNA: TGTGCCAGCAGCCTTAGCGGGGGAAATACCGGGGAGCTGTTTTTT
J: TRBJ1-3; V: TRBV10-1; size: NA; D: NA; CDR3: CASSSGNTIYF; DNA: TGCGCCAGCAGCTCTGGAAACACCATATATTTT
J: TRBJ2-7; V: TRBV11-3; size: NA; D: NA; CDR3: CASSVGYEQYF; DNA: TGTGCCAGCAGCGTTGGATACGAGCAGTACTTC
J: TRBJ1-1; V: TRBV18; size: NA; D: NA; CDR3: CASSPSLRTNTEAFF; DNA: TGTGCCAGCTCCCCCTCCTTGAGGACAAACACTGAAGCTTTCTTT
J: TRBJ2-7; V: TRBV6-1; size: NA; D: TRBD1; CDR3: CASSEAEPWTGLYEQYF; DNA: TGTGCCAGCAGTGAAGCGGAGCCTTGGACAGGGCTGTACGAGCAGTACTTC
J: TRBJ2-5; V: TRBV7-2; size: NA; D: TRBD2; CDR3: CASSLATSGQETQYF; DNA: TGTGCCAGCAGCTTAGCGACTAGCGGACAAGAGACCCAGTACTTC
J: TRBJ1-1; V: TRBV18; size: NA; D: NA; CDR3: CASSPRVIEDGTEAFF; DNA: TGTGCCAGCTCACCACGGGTGATTGAGGATGGGACTGAAGCTTTCTTT
J: TRBJ2-7; V: TRBV10-3; size: NA; D: TRBD1; CDR3: CAISPVRDSSYEQYF; DNA: TGTGCCATCAGTCCCGTCCGGGACAGCTCCTACGAGCAGTACTTC
J: TRBJ2-7; V: TRBV6-4; size: NA; D: NA; CDR3: CASSPGPGREQYF; DNA: TGTGCCAGCAGTCCCGGACCCGGACGGGAGCAGTACTTC
J: TRBJ2-1; V: TRBV27; size: few; D: NA; CDR3: CASSLGQGWNEQFF; DNA: TGTGCCAGCAGTTTAGGACAAGGCTGGAATGAGCAGTTCTTC
J: TRBJ2-7; V: TRBV7-8; size: NA; D: NA; CDR3: CASSLELRGPLYEQYF; DNA: TGTGCCAGCAGCTTAGAATTGAGAGGACCATTGTACGAGCAGTACTTC
J: TRBJ2-2; V: TRBV6-6; size: NA; D: TRBD2; CDR3: CASSRTSGETGELFF; DNA: TGTGCCAGCAGTCGGACTAGCGGGGAGACCGGGGAGCTGTTTTTT
J: TRBJ2-7; V: TRBV29-1; size: NA; D: TRBD2; CDR3: CSVEGSSGYEQYF; DNA: TGCAGCGTTGAAGGGTCTAGCGGGTACGAGCAGTACTTC
J: TRBJ1-4; V: TRBV6-5; size: NA; D: NA; CDR3: CASSYSQGTNEKLFF; DNA: TGTGCCAGCAGTTACTCCCAGGGAACTAATGAAAAACTGTTTTTT
J: TRBJ2-2; V: TRBV18; size: few; D: NA; CDR3: CASSPTHGSTGELFF; DNA: TGTGCCAGCTCACCTACGCACGGGAGTACCGGGGAGCTGTTTTTT
J: TRBJ2-1; V: TRBV10-3; size: NA; D: TRBD2; CDR3: CAIRPTSGGNEQFF; DNA: TGTGCCATCAGACCGACTAGCGGGGGAAATGAGCAGTTCTTC
J: TRBJ2-2; V: TRBV16; size: NA; D: NA; CDR3: CASSQGTLNTGELFF; DNA: TGTGCCAGCAGCCAGGGGACCCTGAACACCGGGGAGCTGTTTTTT
J: TRBJ2-7; V: TRBV28; size: NA; D: NA; CDR3: CASSLGTRHSGEQYF; DNA: TGTGCCAGCAGTCTAGGGACACGGCACTCGGGGGAGCAGTACTTC
J: TRBJ2-3; V: TRBV6-4; size: NA; D: TRBD2; CDR3: CASSAVSGANTQYF; DNA: TGTGCCAGCAGCGCCGTGAGCGGGGCGAATACGCAGTATTTT
J: TRBJ2-5; V: TRBV19; size: NA; D: NA; CDR3: CASSTGFRETQYF; DNA: TGTGCCAGTAGCACAGGGTTTCGAGAGACCCAGTACTTC
J: TRBJ2-7; V: TRBV6-1; size: NA; D: TRBD2; CDR3: CASTGGVSYEQYF; DNA: TGTGCCAGCACGGGGGGGGTCTCTTACGAGCAGTACTTC
J: TRBJ2-5; V: TRBV19; size: NA; D: TRBD2; CDR3: CASSLSGGAQTQYF; DNA: TGTGCCAGTAGTCTCAGCGGGGGGGCCCAGACCCAGTACTTC
J: TRBJ2-1; V: TRBV7-2; size: NA; D: TRBD2; CDR3: CASSTGTSGGKQFF; DNA: TGTGCCAGCTCCACGGGGACTAGCGGGGGTAAACAGTTCTTC
J: TRBJ1-1; V: TRBV2; size: NA; D: NA; CDR3: CASTGLTTEAFF; DNA: TGTGCCAGCACAGGGCTTACGACTGAAGCTTTCTTT